This passage covers 16 T cell receptor beta chains from one sample sequenced in a study of blood T cells in healthy people across ages. For the second PCR, which ran for about 7 to 12 cycles, a sample-barcoded 5' primer and a J-beta primer mix were used. TCRdb reprocessed the 5' RACE reads via MiXCR and lists one record per CDR3 protein. The table has fewer than 900,000 distinct CDR3 sequences, about 37% seen once; the top ten hold under 15%. Sequencing was performed on blood. The origin of the receptors is a man younger than 35 in good health.

The V gene is TRBV10-3, the J gene TRBJ2-5; 8 nucleotides line up with TRBD2. The J call may be wrong; the DNA end is better matched by TRBJ2-1. Germline V lookup: CDR1 ENHRY, CDR2 SYGVKD. The CDR3 length is 15 residues. This CDR3 is CAISPRRGGEETQFF. CDR3 nucleotide sequence: TGTGCCATCAGCCCACGACGGGGGGGAGAAGAGACCCAGTTCTTC.

The rearrangement joins TRBV20-1 to TRBJ2-3, with 11 positions matching TRBD2. Germline-derived CDR1 and CDR2 are DFQATT and SNEGSKA (reference sequence). Trimming cost V 4 bases and J 3 bases; bases outside gene matches: 6. This CDR3 comprises 15 residues. For the CDR3, the DNA is TGCAGTGCTAAAAGACTAGCGGGACCAACAGATACGCAGTATTTT. Residues: CSAKRLAGPTDTQYF.

Only a few counts were recorded for this clonotype. The chain uses TRBV7-2 and TRBJ1-6; a possible D gene is TRBD1 (6 bases). V dropped 4 bases and J dropped 8 bases, with 12 bases sitting between them. This CDR3 has 14 amino acids. Germline V gives CDR1 SGHTA, CDR2 FQGNSA. The DNA for the CDR3 is TGTGCCAGCAGCTCCGGACAGAACCATTCACCCCTCCACTTT. Amino acid sequence: CASSSGQNHSPLHF. Filled out from reference TRBV7-2 and TRBJ1-6, the complete variable domain reads GAGVSQSPSNKVTEKGKDVELRCDPISGHTALYWYRQSLGQGLEFLIYFQGNSAPDKSGLPSDRFSAERTGGSVSTLTIQRTQQEDSAVYLCASSSGQNHSPLHFGNGTRLTVT.

This clonotype was seen a handful of times. Mismatch with germline at one junction end may stem from a read error. The chain employs TRBV5-1 and TRBJ2-5; D may be TRBD2 (6 bases). This CDR3 is 14 amino acids long. Per germline, CDR1 SGHRS and CDR2 YFSETQ. CDR3 nucleotides: TGCGCCAGTAGCTTAGGAGGGTTCGAAGAGACCCAGTACTTC. This codes for CASSLGGFEETQYF.

For this clonotype: One junction end disagrees with the germline gene, perhaps due to a read error. This chain connects TRBV7-3 to TRBJ2-5; D is unclear. The better agreement between TRBJ2-7 and the DNA end casts doubt on the J call. From germline, CDR1 is SGHTA and CDR2 FQGTGA. The CDR3 loop spans 13 amino acids. The CDR3 nucleotides read TGTGCCAGCAACTTAACATGGTACTACGAGCAGTACTTC. This translates into CASNLTWYYEQYF.

This chain connects TRBV12-3 or TRBV12-4 to TRBJ1-2, with 12 bases fitting TRBD1. The CDR3 loop spans 14 amino acids. V shed 5 bases and J 8 bases; nucleotides not matched to a gene: 6. CDR3 region: CASSPGQGASGYTF. CDR3 coding DNA: TGTGCCAGCAGTCCGGGACAGGGGGCGAGCGGCTACACCTTC.

V gene TRBV14 combines with J gene TRBJ2-1; maybe TRBD1 (5 bases). The CDR3 runs to 11 residues. Germline-derived CDR1 and CDR2 are SGHDN and FVKESK. Trimming cost V 8 bases and J 7 bases, with 9 bases left between them. CDR3 DNA: TGTGCCAGCGAGTACAGGAATGAGCAGTTCTTC. Encoded protein: CASEYRNEQFF. Full variable domain (rest looked up from reference TRBV14 and TRBJ2-1): EAGVTQFPSHSVIEKGQTVTLRCDPISGHDNLYWYRRVMGKEIKFLLHFVKESKQDESGMPNNRFLAERTGGTYSTLKVQPAELEDSGVYFCASEYRNEQFFGPGTRLTVL.

This clonotype was seen only a few times. The chain joins TRBV10-3 to TRBJ1-5, with unresolved D. The V end lost 4 bases, the J end lost 4 bases, and 5 bases lay between the germline ends. CDR1 is ENHRY and CDR2 is SYGVKD in the germline V gene. The CDR3 runs 12 residues. In DNA form, the CDR3 reads TGTGCCATCAGTGCCCCGAATCAGCCCCAGCATTTT. Its translation: CAISAPNQPQHF.

This clonotype has only a few counts. The CDR3 DNA is TGTGCCAGCAGACCCGGGACGGCTTCAGCTTTCTTT. It translates to CASRPGTASAFF. This rearrangement joins TRBV12-3 or TRBV12-4 to TRBJ1-1; possible D gene TRBD1, 5 bases. The CDR3 is made up of 12 amino acids. Between the trimmed V and J ends, which lost 6 bases and 10 bases, there was a span of 15 bases.

The sample holds a few counts of this clonotype. The chain recombines TRBV7-9 with TRBJ1-1; TRBD1 is a possible D gene (5 bases). Trimming took 4 bases from V and 4 from J, leaving 16 bases between them. Germline V lookup: CDR1 SEHNR, CDR2 FQNEAQ (reference sequence). There are 15 residues in the CDR3. The CDR3 reads CASSSAGMSGTEAFF. The CDR3 coding sequence is TGTGCCAGCAGCTCGGCAGGGATGTCCGGCACTGAAGCTTTCTTT.

As regards this clonotype: A much larger clone is a single base away; this may be a read error. This chain uses TRBV5-1 with TRBJ2-1; 11 bases are shared with TRBD2. The end of the DNA fits TRBJ2-7 better, so the J call may be wrong. Germline loops: CDR1 SGHRS, CDR2 YFSETQ. The length of the CDR3 is 17 residues. CDR3: CASSLLPTSGGYNEQYF. The DNA of the CDR3 is TGCGCCAGCAGCTTGCTACCCACTAGCGGGGGTTACAATGAGCAGTACTTC.

This clonotype came up a few times. This sequence joins TRBV3-1 and TRBJ1-1; D is ambiguous. The germline V gene encodes CDR1 LGHDT and CDR2 YNNKEL (reference sequence). The CDR3 covers 13 residues. V was trimmed by 1 base and J by 5 bases, leaving 8 bases between them. For the CDR3, the DNA is TGTGCCAGCAGCCAAGCGGTGGGGACTGAAGCTTTCTTT. Translated: CASSQAVGTEAFF.

This sequence joins TRBV12-5 and TRBJ2-1, with D unresolved. Trimming took off 1 base at V and 4 bases at J, with 8 bases between the two ends. The CDR3 consists of 14 residues. Germline CDR1 and CDR2: LGHNT and FRNRAP. CDR3 bases: TGTGCTAGTGGTTTGGGAAGAGGATACAATGAGCAGTTCTTC. Amino acid sequence: CASGLGRGYNEQFF. Variable domain in full (rest from reference TRBV12-5 and TRBJ2-1): DARVTQTPRHKVTEMGQEVTMRCQPILGHNTVFWYRQTMMQGLELLAYFRNRAPLDDSGMPKDRFSAEMPDATLATLKIQPSEPRDSAVYFCASGLGRGYNEQFFGPGTRLTVL.

This clonotype was seen many times. V is TRBV20-1 and J is TRBJ1-2; the D is unclear. The CDR3 is 12 amino acids. The V gene's germline CDR1 is DFQATT and CDR2 SNEGSKA (reference sequence). Between the trimmed V and J ends, which lost 4 bases and 4 bases, there was a span of 10 bases. The CDR3 nucleotides read TGCAGTGCTACTGCCCGAGGCTATGGCTACACCTTC. This encodes CSATARGYGYTF.

This clonotype was observed at least ten times. The chain has TRBV5-1 and TRBJ2-3; D gene uncertain. Germline V gene data show CDR1 as SGHRS and CDR2 as YFSETQ. The CDR3 is made up of 11 amino acids. V lost 7 bases and J lost 6, with 9 bases in between. CDR3 nucleotide sequence: TGCGCCAGCGGCCACGGGGATACGCAGTATTTT. As protein: CASGHGDTQYF.

In the case of this clonotype: An end of the junction differs from the germline gene, which may be a read error. The rearrangement links TRBV6-5 to TRBJ1-4; 10 nucleotides match TRBD1. The CDR3 has 15 residues. Looked up from germline, CDR1 is MNHEY and CDR2 is SVGAGI. In DNA, the CDR3 is TGTACCAGCACCGACAGGACAGGGGGTAATGAAAAACTGTTTTTT. Protein sequence: CTSTDRTGGNEKLFF.